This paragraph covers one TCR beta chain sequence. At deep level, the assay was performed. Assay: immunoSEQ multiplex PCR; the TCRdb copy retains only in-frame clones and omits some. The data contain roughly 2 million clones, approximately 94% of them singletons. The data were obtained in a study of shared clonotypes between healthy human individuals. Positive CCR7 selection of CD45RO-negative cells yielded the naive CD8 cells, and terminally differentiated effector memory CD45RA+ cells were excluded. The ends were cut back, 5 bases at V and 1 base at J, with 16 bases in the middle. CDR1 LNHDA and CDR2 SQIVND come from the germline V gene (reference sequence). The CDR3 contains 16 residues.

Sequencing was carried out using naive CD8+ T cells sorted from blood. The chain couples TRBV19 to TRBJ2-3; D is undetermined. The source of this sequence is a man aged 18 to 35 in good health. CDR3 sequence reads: CASSPLISLGTDTQYF. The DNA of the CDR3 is TGTGCCAGTAGTCCCCTAATTAGTCTTGGCACAGATACGCAGTATTTT.